This T cell receptor beta chain was recorded in a study of T-cell memory formation after mild COVID-19. Study summary: TCR clusters largely stayed donor specific.

The study's findings and limits: Among clones peaking at day 37 in the second wave, SARS-CoV-2 specificity remained unconfirmed. Pre-infection memory already had some responding clones, implying cross-reactive memory joined.

The CDR3 extends over 14 amino acids. CDR1 is DFQATT, CDR2 SNEGSKA, per germline (reference sequence). Trimming removed 2 bases at V and 6 bases at J, with 16 bases between. TCRdb passed the 5' RACE reads through MiXCR, listing each CDR3 protein once. The sample gives roughly 300,000 distinct CDR3 sequences, 15% to 20% of which show up once; roughly 25% is in the top ten. This clonotype appeared a few times. Its cognate antigen is unknown. The sequence came from a man younger than 35 who had mild COVID-19 (a few samples of this study predate the infection). Cell type and time point are not known. The gene calls are TRBV20-1 and TRBJ1-1; perhaps TRBD1 as D (5 bases). Material: PBMCs or a T cell subset sorted from them (not recorded which). The DNA of the CDR3 is TGCAGTGCTAGACGTCCGGGGACGATCGCTGAAGCTTTCTTT. It encodes CSARRPGTIAEAFF.